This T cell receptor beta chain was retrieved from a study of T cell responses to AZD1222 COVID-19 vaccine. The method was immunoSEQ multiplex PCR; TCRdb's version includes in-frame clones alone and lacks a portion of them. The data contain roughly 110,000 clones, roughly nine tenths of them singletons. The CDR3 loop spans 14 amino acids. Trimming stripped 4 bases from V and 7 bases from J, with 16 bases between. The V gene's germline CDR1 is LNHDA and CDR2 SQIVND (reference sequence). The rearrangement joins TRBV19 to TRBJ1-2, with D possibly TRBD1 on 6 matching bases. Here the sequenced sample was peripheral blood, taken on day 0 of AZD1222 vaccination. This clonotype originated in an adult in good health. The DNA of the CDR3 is TGTGCCAGTAGTAAGGACAGTCTCTTTCCTGGCTACACCTTC. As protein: CASSKDSLFPGYTF.